Listed below are T cell receptor beta chains from one sample, sequenced in a study of CD4+ T cells in melanoma. Here immunoSEQ multiplex PCR was the method, and the copy in TCRdb shows in-frame clones only, minus some. Seen here are 110,000 to 150,000 clones, 85% to 95% observed once, and the top ten hold 1.5% to 1.9%. The receptor set was obtained from a human donor with melanoma. Each CDR3 is given with its conserved first and last residue. D genes are given only for firm matches. Some rows mark clone size as missing; the rest say once, few, many or name a class of expanded clone.

d_gene: .
j_gene: TRBJ1-2
v_gene: TRBV19
abundance: .
CDR3aa: CASSIGAANYGYTF
CDR3nt: TGTGCCAGTAGTATAGGTGCAGCTAACTATGGCTACACCTTC

d_gene: TRBD2
j_gene: TRBJ2-1
v_gene: TRBV5-1
abundance: .
CDR3aa: CASSLASGGAIYNEQFF
CDR3nt: TGCGCCAGCAGCTTGGCGTCCGGGGGGGCCATCTACAATGAGCAGTTCTTC

d_gene: TRBD1
j_gene: TRBJ2-7
v_gene: TRBV6-5
abundance: .
CDR3aa: CASSYSPGGPSYF
CDR3nt: TGTGCCAGCAGTTACTCCCCAGGGGGCCCTTCGTACTTC

d_gene: TRBD1
j_gene: TRBJ1-2
v_gene: TRBV18
abundance: .
CDR3aa: CASSPAAGGIYGYTF
CDR3nt: TGTGCCAGCTCACCAGCGGCAGGGGGTATCTATGGCTACACCTTC

d_gene: .
j_gene: TRBJ2-3
v_gene: TRBV10-1
abundance: .
CDR3aa: CASSWDQSLRTQYF
CDR3nt: TGCGCCAGCAGTTGGGACCAAAGCCTCAGGACGCAGTATTTT

d_gene: .
j_gene: TRBJ1-4
v_gene: TRBV6-1
abundance: .
CDR3aa: CASSEALIPTNEKLFF
CDR3nt: TGTGCCAGCAGTGAAGCCCTCATTCCAACTAATGAAAAACTGTTTTTT

d_gene: TRBD1
j_gene: TRBJ1-2
v_gene: TRBV6-1
abundance: few
CDR3aa: CASSRRQGLYGYTF
CDR3nt: TGTGCCAGCAGTCGACGACAGGGCCTCTATGGCTACACCTTC

d_gene: .
j_gene: TRBJ1-2
v_gene: TRBV2
abundance: .
CDR3aa: CASSDVTAYGYTF
CDR3nt: TGTGCCAGCAGTGACGTTACAGCCTATGGCTACACCTTC

d_gene: TRBD2
j_gene: TRBJ2-3
v_gene: TRBV7-9
abundance: .
CDR3aa: CASSSPTSGVSTDTQYF
CDR3nt: TGTGCCAGCAGCTCACCTACTAGCGGGGTGAGCACAGATACGCAGTATTTT

d_gene: .
j_gene: TRBJ2-7
v_gene: TRBV11-1
abundance: .
CDR3aa: CASSLLNRVHEQYF
CDR3nt: TGTGCCAGCAGCTTACTTAACAGGGTCCACGAGCAGTACTTC

d_gene: TRBD1
j_gene: TRBJ1-5
v_gene: TRBV5-1
abundance: few
CDR3aa: CASSCLYRLTGIFRNQPQHF
CDR3nt: TGCGCCAGCAGCTGCCTCTATCGTCTGACAGGGATATTCCGAAATCAGCCCCAGCATTTT

d_gene: .
j_gene: TRBJ2-3
v_gene: TRBV18
abundance: .
CDR3aa: CASSPTSPDTQYF
CDR3nt: TGTGCCAGCTCACCAACGTCCCCAGATACGCAGTATTTT

d_gene: .
j_gene: TRBJ1-5
v_gene: TRBV5-1
abundance: .
CDR3aa: CASSLDGSGQPQHF
CDR3nt: TGCGCCAGCAGCTTGGACGGGTCTGGGCAGCCCCAGCATTTT

d_gene: TRBD1
j_gene: TRBJ2-7
v_gene: TRBV4-2
abundance: .
CDR3aa: CASSRPDRGYEQYF
CDR3nt: TGTGCCAGCAGCCGCCCTGACAGGGGCTACGAGCAGTACTTC

d_gene: .
j_gene: TRBJ2-6
v_gene: TRBV5-6
abundance: .
CDR3aa: CASSWGSSGANVLTF
CDR3nt: TGTGCCAGCAGCTGGGGTAGCTCTGGGGCCAACGTCCTGACTTTC

d_gene: .
j_gene: TRBJ2-1
v_gene: TRBV27
abundance: .
CDR3aa: CASSSLQGIPYNEQFF
CDR3nt: TGTGCCAGCAGTTCACTCCAGGGTATCCCTTACAATGAGCAGTTCTTC

d_gene: .
j_gene: TRBJ1-1
v_gene: TRBV11-2
abundance: .
CDR3aa: CASILDRVDTTEAFF
CDR3nt: TGTGCCAGCATACTAGACCGGGTCGATACCACTGAAGCTTTCTTT

d_gene: .
j_gene: TRBJ1-2
v_gene: TRBV5-1
abundance: .
CDR3aa: CASSQQGDYGYTF
CDR3nt: TGCGCCAGCAGCCAACAGGGTGACTATGGCTACACCTTC

d_gene: .
j_gene: TRBJ2-3
v_gene: TRBV5-1
abundance: .
CDR3aa: CASSLAETPTDTQYF
CDR3nt: TGCGCCAGCAGCTTAGCGGAAACACCCACAGATACGCAGTATTTT

d_gene: .
j_gene: TRBJ2-6
v_gene: TRBV29-1
abundance: .
CDR3aa: CSARGSGANVLTF
CDR3nt: TGCAGCGCCCGGGGCTCTGGGGCCAACGTCCTGACTTTC

d_gene: .
j_gene: TRBJ2-5
v_gene: TRBV5-1
abundance: once
CDR3aa: CASSSGTAGGETQYF
CDR3nt: TGCGCCAGCAGCTCCGGGACCGCGGGTGGAGAGACCCAGTACTTC

d_gene: TRBD2
j_gene: TRBJ2-7
v_gene: TRBV7-2
abundance: .
CDR3aa: CASSLGGTRGGLMQYF
CDR3nt: TGTGCCAGCAGCTTAGGGGGGACGCGGGGGGGACTGATGCAGTACTTC

d_gene: .
j_gene: TRBJ2-1
v_gene: TRBV4-1
abundance: .
CDR3aa: CASSPEQRGAGEQFF
CDR3nt: TGCGCCAGCAGCCCCGAGCAGAGAGGGGCCGGTGAGCAGTTCTTC

d_gene: .
j_gene: TRBJ2-1
v_gene: TRBV19
abundance: once
CDR3aa: CASRSGRGPGENEQFF
CDR3nt: TGTGCCTCACGGTCGGGACGGGGCCCCGGGGAAAATGAGCAGTTCTTC

d_gene: .
j_gene: TRBJ2-1
v_gene: TRBV2
abundance: .
CDR3aa: CASSVSQPLNEQFF
CDR3nt: TGTGCCAGCAGTGTTTCACAGCCTCTCAATGAGCAGTTCTTC

d_gene: .
j_gene: TRBJ2-7
v_gene: TRBV5-1
abundance: .
CDR3aa: CASRSGGPRDEQYF
CDR3nt: TGCGCCAGCAGATCAGGAGGGCCCCGGGACGAGCAGTACTTC

d_gene: .
j_gene: TRBJ1-2
v_gene: TRBV7-9
abundance: .
CDR3aa: CASAPSGGSLMGGYTF
CDR3nt: TGTGCTAGCGCCCCGTCGGGGGGGTCTTTGATGGGAGGCTACACCTTC

d_gene: .
j_gene: TRBJ2-5
v_gene: TRBV7-8
abundance: few
CDR3aa: CASSPRRSQETQYF
CDR3nt: TGTGCCAGCAGCCCTAGACGGTCTCAAGAGACCCAGTACTTC

d_gene: .
j_gene: TRBJ2-5
v_gene: TRBV11-2
abundance: .
CDR3aa: CASSSGSQETQYF
CDR3nt: TGTGCCAGCAGCTCGGGTAGCCAAGAGACCCAGTACTTC

d_gene: .
j_gene: TRBJ2-5
v_gene: TRBV5-1
abundance: .
CDR3aa: CASSLQDGETQYF
CDR3nt: TGCGCCAGCAGCTTACAGGATGGGGAGACCCAGTACTTC

d_gene: TRBD2
j_gene: TRBJ2-3
v_gene: TRBV5-6
abundance: .
CDR3aa: CASSSIAGAQRDTQYF
CDR3nt: TGTGCCAGCAGCTCGATAGCGGGGGCCCAGAGAGATACGCAGTATTTT

d_gene: .
j_gene: TRBJ1-4
v_gene: TRBV7-3
abundance: once
CDR3aa: CASSPDPQGNEKLFF
CDR3nt: TGTGCCAGCAGCCCCGACCCGCAGGGAAACGAAAAACTGTTTTTT

d_gene: TRBD1
j_gene: TRBJ1-1
v_gene: TRBV5-1
abundance: once
CDR3aa: CASSETGEGTEAFF
CDR3nt: TGCGCCAGCAGCGAGACAGGGGAAGGGACTGAAGCTTTCTTT

d_gene: .
j_gene: TRBJ2-7
v_gene: TRBV5-1
abundance: .
CDR3aa: CASSLAGAEQYF
CDR3nt: TGCGCCAGCAGCTTGGCCGGGGCCGAGCAGTACTTC

d_gene: .
j_gene: TRBJ2-2
v_gene: TRBV6-5
abundance: .
CDR3aa: CASSRDGVGELFF
CDR3nt: TGTGCCAGCAGCAGAGACGGCGTCGGGGAGCTGTTTTTT

d_gene: TRBD1
j_gene: TRBJ2-2
v_gene: TRBV5-1
abundance: .
CDR3aa: CASGGQDTGELFF
CDR3nt: TGCGCCAGCGGAGGACAGGACACCGGGGAGCTGTTTTTT

d_gene: TRBD1
j_gene: TRBJ2-7
v_gene: TRBV7-8
abundance: once
CDR3aa: CASSRTGGSYEQYF
CDR3nt: TGTGCCAGCAGCCGGACAGGGGGCTCCTACGAGCAGTACTTC